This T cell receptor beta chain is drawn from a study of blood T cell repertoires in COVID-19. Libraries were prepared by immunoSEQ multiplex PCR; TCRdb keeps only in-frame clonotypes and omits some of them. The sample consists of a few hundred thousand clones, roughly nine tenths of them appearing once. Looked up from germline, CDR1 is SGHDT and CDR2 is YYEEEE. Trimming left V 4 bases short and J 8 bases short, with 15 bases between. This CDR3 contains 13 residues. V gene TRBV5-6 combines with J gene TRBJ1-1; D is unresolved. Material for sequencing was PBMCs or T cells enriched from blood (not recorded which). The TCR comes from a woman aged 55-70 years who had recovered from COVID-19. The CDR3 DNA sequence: TGTGCCAGCAGCCTATCATCGGGAAGGGAAGCTTTCTTT. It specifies CASSLSSGREAFF.